This T cell receptor beta chain appears in the sequencing data of a study of beta chain features in type 1 diabetes. Since all of the isolated RNA was reverse transcribed, expressed TCRB transcripts were what got sequenced. The method was immunoSEQ multiplex PCR; TCRdb's version includes in-frame clones alone and lacks a portion of them. The sample comprises more than 300,000 clones, 7.5% to 9% of which are singletons, and roughly 0.44% rests with the top ten. This TCR came from a woman under 30 in good health. Sequencing was performed on central memory CD4+ T cells from blood.

The DNA for the CDR3 is TGTGCCACCCATCGCCTGGGAACGGAAAAACTGTTTTTT. Translation gives CATHRLGTEKLFF. V and J are TRBV19 and TRBJ1-4; D call uncertain. The germline CDR1 and CDR2 sequences are LNHDA and SQIVND (reference sequence). The CDR3 consists of 13 residues. Trimming removed 10 bases from V and 8 bases from J, with 17 bases in between.